Below, 14 T cell receptor beta chains from the same sample are listed, as sequenced in a study of T cell responses to AZD1222 COVID-19 vaccine. Profiling relied on immunoSEQ multiplex PCR, and the TCRdb table lists in-frame clones only, not all of them. This sample has around 110,000 clones, with 85% to 90% found just once. Specimen: peripheral blood, collected on day 0 of AZD1222 vaccination. These receptors were taken from an adult in good health.

The V call is TRBV30, the J call TRBJ2-3; D call uncertain. The CDR3 runs to 15 residues. The germline V and J ends were trimmed by 0 bases and 4 bases, with 14 bases remaining between them. Germline lookup yields CDR1 GTSNPN and CDR2 SVGIG (reference sequence). The CDR3 spells CAWSVLSPGPDTQYF. For the CDR3, the DNA is TGTGCCTGGAGTGTTCTAAGCCCCGGGCCAGATACGCAGTATTTT.

The chain employs TRBV5-8 and TRBJ2-5, with 7 bases identical to TRBD1. CDR3 length: 15 amino acids. Germline V gene data show CDR1 as SGHTS and CDR2 as YDEGEE. V gave up 4 bases and J gave up 5 bases; unmatched junction bases: 11. DNA of the CDR3: TGTGCCAGCAGCATGAGACAGGGCCCCCCGGAGACCCAGTACTTC. Its translation is CASSMRQGPPETQYF.

The chain uses TRBV28 and TRBJ2-4; 14 positions agree with TRBD2. With V trimmed by 1 base and J by 0 bases, 11 bases remained unmatched. CDR3 length: 21 amino acids. Germline V gene data show CDR1 as MDHEN and CDR2 as SYDVKM. CDR3: CASSLSATSGRAWLAKNIQYF. Here the CDR3 DNA reads TGTGCCAGCAGTTTATCTGCGACTAGCGGGAGGGCGTGGCTAGCCAAAAACATTCAGTACTTC.

The chain employs TRBV2 and TRBJ1-2; D may be TRBD1 (6 bases). Germline assignment: CDR1 SNHLY and CDR2 FYNNEI. There are 14 residues in the CDR3. Trimming shortened V by 6 bases and J by 0 bases, and 11 bases separated the two germline ends. CDR3 bases: TGTGCCAGCAGGAGGGACAAGACTAACTATGGCTACACCTTC. Residues: CASRRDKTNYGYTF.

The rearrangement links TRBV11-2 to TRBJ1-2, with 9 bases lining up with TRBD1. V lost 5 bases and J lost 7; bases outside the gene matches: 5. The CDR3 extends over 13 amino acids. Germline assignment: CDR1 SGHAT and CDR2 FQNNGV. CDR3 coding DNA: TGTGCCAGCAGCGCACAGGGGGCGGGTGGCTACACCTTC. It encodes CASSAQGAGGYTF.

V is TRBV2 and J is TRBJ2-2, with 7 bases identical to TRBD1. CDR1 and CDR2 (germline): SNHLY, FYNNEI. J gave up 2 bases and V 1 base, and 4 bases lay outside the gene matches. The CDR3 spans 16 residues. The chain's CDR3 is CASSEVRTGNTGELFF. CDR3 nucleotides: TGTGCCAGCAGTGAAGTAAGGACAGGTAACACCGGGGAGCTGTTTTTT.

This clone was recorded once. The chain joins TRBV9 to TRBJ2-3; a weak D match, TRBD2 (5 bases). The CDR3 runs to 14 residues. The V end lost 2 bases, the J end lost 6 bases, and 13 bases lay between the germline ends. CDR1 and CDR2 (germline): SGDLS, YYNGEE. CDR3 nucleotide sequence: TGTGCCAGCAGCGTTTCTTTCCGAGGGGATACGCAGTATTTT. Amino acid sequence: CASSVSFRGDTQYF.

This rearrangement joins TRBV6-6 to TRBJ1-5, with unresolved D. Between the trimmed V and J ends, which lost 4 bases and 3 bases, there was a span of 10 bases. CDR3 length equals 14 residues. In germline, CDR1 is MNHNY, CDR2 SVGAGI (reference sequence). The CDR3 DNA reads TGTGCCAGCAGTTTAACGAGGGCCAATCAGCCCCAGCATTTT. It encodes CASSLTRANQPQHF.

The V call is TRBV7-2, the J call TRBJ2-5; 7 nucleotides line up with TRBD1. The CDR3 covers 15 residues. V was pared by 2 bases and J by 0 bases, with 3 bases of the junction left unmatched. Germline lookup yields CDR1 SGHTA and CDR2 FQGNSA. The CDR3 loop is CASSLSGQYQETQYF. CDR3 in DNA: TGTGCCAGCAGCTTATCGGGACAGTACCAAGAGACCCAGTACTTC. The full variable domain, completed using reference TRBV7-2 and TRBJ2-5, is GAGVSQSPSNKVTEKGKDVELRCDPISGHTALYWYRQSLGQGLEFLIYFQGNSAPDKSGLPSDRFSAERTGGSVSTLTIQRTQQEDSAVYLCASSLSGQYQETQYFGPGTRLLVL.

As DNA, the CDR3 is TGTGCCAGCACCGCGCACCGGGACAGGGGGGTTACGGGGGCCAACGTCCTGACTTTC. This sequence encodes CASTAHRDRGVTGANVLTF. The genes are TRBV21-1 and TRBJ2-6; TRBD1 is taken as the D call from the table, unchecked against the DNA. TRBV21-1 is recorded as a pseudogene. CDR3 length equals 19 residues.

The V and J genes are TRBV4-2 and TRBJ1-1; D possibly corresponds to TRBD1 (6 bases). CDR1 is LGHNA and CDR2 is YNFKEQ in the germline V gene. The V end was cut by 1 base, the J end by 0 bases, with 12 bases between. CDR3 size: 16 residues. Here the CDR3 reads CASSQGQGNMNTEAFF. In DNA form, the CDR3 reads TGTGCCAGCAGCCAAGGGCAGGGGAACATGAACACTGAAGCTTTCTTT.

This clone was counted once. This sequence joins TRBV20-1 and TRBJ1-6; the D gene is possibly TRBD1 (5 bases). With 3 bases removed from V and 7 bases from J, the gap between germline ends came to 10 bases. The CDR3 length is 13 residues. From germline, CDR1 is DFQATT and CDR2 SNEGSKA (reference sequence). The CDR3 DNA follows: TGCAGTGCTAGTTCGGGGGTCAATTCACCCCTCCACTTT. Translated: CSASSGVNSPLHF.

The rearrangement links TRBV24-1 to TRBJ1-3, with D unclear. V lost 7 bases and J lost 3, with 3 bases in between. CDR1 KGHDR and CDR2 SFDVKD come from the germline V gene. The CDR3 is 11 residues long. CDR3 loop: CATRSGNTIYF. CDR3 nucleotides: TGTGCCACCAGGAGTGGAAACACCATATATTTT.

This chain connects TRBV12-3 or TRBV12-4 to TRBJ2-1, with 7 nucleotides matching TRBD2. The V segment lost 4 bases and the J segment 6 bases; nucleotides outside the gene matches: 3. The CDR3 is 13 residues long. This chain's CDR3 is CASSWTRSNEQFF. CDR3 nucleotide sequence: TGTGCCAGCAGTTGGACTAGATCCAATGAGCAGTTCTTC.